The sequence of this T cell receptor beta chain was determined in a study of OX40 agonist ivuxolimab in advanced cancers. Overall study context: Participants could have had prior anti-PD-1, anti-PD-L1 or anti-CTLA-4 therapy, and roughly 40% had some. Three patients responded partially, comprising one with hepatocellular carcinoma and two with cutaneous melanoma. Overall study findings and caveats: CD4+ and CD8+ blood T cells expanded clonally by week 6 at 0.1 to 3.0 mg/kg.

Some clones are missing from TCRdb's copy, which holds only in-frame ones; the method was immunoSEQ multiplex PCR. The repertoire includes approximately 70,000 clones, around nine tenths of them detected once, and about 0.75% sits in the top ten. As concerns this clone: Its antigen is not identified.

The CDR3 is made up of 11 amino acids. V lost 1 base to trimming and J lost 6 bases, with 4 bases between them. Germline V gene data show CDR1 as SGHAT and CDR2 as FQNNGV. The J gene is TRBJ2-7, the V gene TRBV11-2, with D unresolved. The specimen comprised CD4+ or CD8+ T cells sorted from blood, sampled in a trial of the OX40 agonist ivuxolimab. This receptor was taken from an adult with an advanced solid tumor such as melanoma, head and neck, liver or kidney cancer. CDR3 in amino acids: CASSLGTEQYF. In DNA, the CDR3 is TGTGCCAGCAGCTTAGGGACCGAGCAGTACTTC.